Each of the 8 T cell receptor beta chains below was sequenced from the same sample in a study of CD4 T cells in relation to SARS-CoV-2 and coronaviruses. The unexposed donors gave CD4+ T cells in 2011-2018, prior to COVID-19. Isolation of CD4+ T cells took place after roughly nine days in culture. Profiled with immunoSEQ multiplex PCR; TCRdb holds only in-frame clones, not every one. Among around 20,000 clones listed, roughly four fifths were seen once. These receptors have no known antigen. The source material was CD4+ T cells from PBMCs, cultured in vitro. The receptors were gathered from a human donor in good health.

V and J are TRBV29-1 and TRBJ2-7; D unresolved. V lost 3 bases and J 2 bases, leaving 5 bases between the germline ends. The CDR3 extends over 11 amino acids. Germline lookup yields CDR1 SQVTM and CDR2 ANQGSEA. The CDR3: CSVEVAYEQYF. DNA of the CDR3: TGCAGCGTTGAGGTTGCCTACGAGCAGTACTTC.

The chain is built from TRBV4-1 and TRBJ2-5; no clear D gene. Germline V gene lookup returns CDR1 MGHRA and CDR2 YSYEKL. CDR3 length: 16 residues. Trimming took off 4 bases at V and 5 bases at J, with 20 bases between the two ends. The CDR3 loop reads CASSPLTRSPRETQYF. In DNA, the CDR3 is TGCGCCAGCAGCCCCCTGACTCGCTCCCCTAGGGAGACCCAGTACTTC.

The rearrangement joins TRBV30 to TRBJ2-7; 9 nucleotides line up with TRBD1. Trimming at V came to 2 bases and at J to 4 bases, leaving 6 bases not matched to a gene. Per germline, CDR1 GTSNPN and CDR2 SVGIG (reference sequence). The CDR3 loop spans 14 amino acids. The CDR3 region has the DNA TGTGCCTGGAGTACTTGGGACAGGGATTACGAGCAGTACTTC. It encodes CAWSTWDRDYEQYF.

The gene calls are TRBV5-1 and TRBJ1-4; the D is unclear. Germline CDR1 reads SGHRS; CDR2 reads YFSETQ. V was cut by 0 bases and J by 4 bases, with 7 bases left in between. This CDR3 spans 14 amino acids. In DNA form, the CDR3 reads TGCGCCAGCAGCTTGGACACGATTAATGAAAAACTGTTTTTT. It codes for CASSLDTINEKLFF.

The chain uses TRBV4-3 and TRBJ1-1; D is unresolved. This CDR3 region has 15 residues. Trimming pared 0 bases from V and 8 bases from J, leaving 16 bases between. Germline loops: CDR1 LGHNA, CDR2 YSLEER. CDR3 in DNA: TGCGCCAGCAGCCAAGATGCAGTCACCGTAAGGGAAGCTTTCTTT. Translation gives CASSQDAVTVREAFF.

Only a few counts were recorded for this clone. V gene TRBV7-2 combines with J gene TRBJ1-3; D not resolved. The V and J ends lost 11 bases and 4 bases respectively, with 12 bases between them. The CDR3 totals 12 residues. Germline assignment: CDR1 SGHTA and CDR2 FQGNSA. The DNA of the CDR3 is TGTGCCGGCCAGAGGGCGGGAAACACCATATATTTT. Its protein is CAGQRAGNTIYF.

This clone came up once. This sequence joins TRBV30 and TRBJ2-1, with 8 nucleotides matching TRBD1. The CDR3 has 14 amino acids. CDR1 is GTSNPN, CDR2 SVGIG, per germline (reference sequence). V lost 0 bases and J lost 7; bases outside the gene matches: 5. CDR3 nucleotides: TGTGCCTGGAGTGTCTTGAACAGGGGGAATGAGCAGTTCTTC. Its translation is CAWSVLNRGNEQFF.

This chain connects TRBV27 to TRBJ2-7, with 10 positions matching TRBD1. This CDR3 has 16 amino acids. J was trimmed by 3 bases and V by 5 bases; bases with no gene match: 10. The germline gives CDR1 MNHEY, CDR2 SMNVEV (reference sequence). The DNA for the CDR3 is TGTGCCAGCAGTGGGGCGCCGGGACAGGGGTTCTACGAGCAGTACTTC. Residues: CASSGAPGQGFYEQYF.